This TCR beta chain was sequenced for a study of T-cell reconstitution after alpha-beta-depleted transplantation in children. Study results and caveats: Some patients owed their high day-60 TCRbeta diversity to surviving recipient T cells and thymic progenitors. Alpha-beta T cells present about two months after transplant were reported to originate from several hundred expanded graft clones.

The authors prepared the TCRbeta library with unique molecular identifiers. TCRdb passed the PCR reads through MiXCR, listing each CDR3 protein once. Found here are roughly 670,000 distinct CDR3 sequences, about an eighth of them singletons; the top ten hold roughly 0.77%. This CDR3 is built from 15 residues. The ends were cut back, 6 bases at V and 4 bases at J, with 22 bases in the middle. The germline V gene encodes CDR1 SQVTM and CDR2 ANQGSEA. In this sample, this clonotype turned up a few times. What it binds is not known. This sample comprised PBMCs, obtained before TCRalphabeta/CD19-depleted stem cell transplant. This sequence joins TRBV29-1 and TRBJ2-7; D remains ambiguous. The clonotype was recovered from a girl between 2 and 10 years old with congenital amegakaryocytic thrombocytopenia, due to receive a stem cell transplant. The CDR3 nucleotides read TGCAGCGTGACATCCTGGGCAGGCAAACCTTACGAGCAGTACTTC. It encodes CSVTSWAGKPYEQYF.